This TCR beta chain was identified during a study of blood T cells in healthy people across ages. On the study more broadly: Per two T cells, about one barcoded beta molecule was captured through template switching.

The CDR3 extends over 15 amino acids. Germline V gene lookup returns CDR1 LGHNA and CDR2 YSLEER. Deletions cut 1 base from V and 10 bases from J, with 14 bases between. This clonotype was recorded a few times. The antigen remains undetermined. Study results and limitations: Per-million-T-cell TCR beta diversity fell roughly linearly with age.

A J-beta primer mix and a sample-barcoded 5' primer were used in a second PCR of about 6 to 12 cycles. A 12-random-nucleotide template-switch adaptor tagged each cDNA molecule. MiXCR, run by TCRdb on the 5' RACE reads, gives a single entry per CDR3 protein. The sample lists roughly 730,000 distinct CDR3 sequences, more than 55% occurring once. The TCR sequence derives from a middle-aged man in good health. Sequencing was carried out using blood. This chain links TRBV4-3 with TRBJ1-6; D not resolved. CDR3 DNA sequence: TGCGCCAGCAGCCAAGTAGTAGGAGCGGGGTCACCCCTCCACTTT. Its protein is CASSQVVGAGSPLHF.